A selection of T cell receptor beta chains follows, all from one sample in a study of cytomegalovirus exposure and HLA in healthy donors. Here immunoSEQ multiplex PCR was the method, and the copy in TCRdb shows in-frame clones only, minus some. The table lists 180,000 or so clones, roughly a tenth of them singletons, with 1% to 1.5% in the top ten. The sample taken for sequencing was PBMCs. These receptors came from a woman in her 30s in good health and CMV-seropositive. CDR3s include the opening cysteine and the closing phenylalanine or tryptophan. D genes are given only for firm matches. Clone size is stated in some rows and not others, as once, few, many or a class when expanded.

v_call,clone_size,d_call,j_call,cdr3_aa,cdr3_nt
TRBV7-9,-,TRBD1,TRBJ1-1,CASSLEGTVQGTEAFF,TGTGCCAGCAGCTTAGAAGGGACAGTCCAAGGGACTGAAGCTTTCTTT
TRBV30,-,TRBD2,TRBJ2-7,CALTSGRYEQYF,TGTGCCTTAACTAGCGGGCGCTACGAGCAGTACTTC
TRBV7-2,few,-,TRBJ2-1,CASSLGSSSYNEQFF,TGTGCCAGCAGCTTGGGCAGCAGCTCCTACAATGAGCAGTTCTTC
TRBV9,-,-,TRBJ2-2,CASRSDSGELFF,TGTGCCAGCAGAAGCGATTCCGGGGAGCTGTTTTTT
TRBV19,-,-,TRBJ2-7,CASSIGGQPTYEQYF,TGTGCCAGTAGTATCGGGGGACAGCCAACCTACGAGCAGTACTTC
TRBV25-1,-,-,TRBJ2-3,CASSGQRGDTQYF,TGTGCCAGCAGTGGACAGAGAGGAGATACGCAGTATTTT
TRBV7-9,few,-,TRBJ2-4,CASSLGRSVDIQYF,TGTGCCAGCAGCTTAGGGCGGAGCGTGGACATTCAGTACTTC
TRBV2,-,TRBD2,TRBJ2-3,CASSDWGLAGVEKYF,TGTGCCAGCAGTGACTGGGGACTAGCGGGGGTGGAGAAGTATTTT
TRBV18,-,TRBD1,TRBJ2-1,CASSPRTGDYNEQFF,TGTGCCAGCTCACCCCGGACAGGGGATTACAATGAGCAGTTCTTC
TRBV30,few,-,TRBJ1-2,CAWSVRGILHYGYTF,TGTGCCTGGAGTGTAAGAGGTATACTCCACTATGGCTACACCTTC
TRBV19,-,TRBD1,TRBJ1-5,CASSTGGFQPQHF,TGTGCCAGTAGTACAGGGGGATTTCAGCCCCAGCATTTT
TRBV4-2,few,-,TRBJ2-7,CASSQLGGRGAYEQYF,TGTGCCAGCAGCCAATTGGGGGGTAGGGGAGCGTACGAGCAGTACTTC
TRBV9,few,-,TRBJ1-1,CASSVRDTAFF,TGTGCCAGCAGCGTCCGGGATACAGCTTTCTTT
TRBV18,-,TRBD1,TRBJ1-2,CASSLLDRGSYGYTF,TGTGCCAGCTCACTCCTGGACAGGGGTTCCTATGGCTACACCTTC
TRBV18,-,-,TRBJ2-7,CASSTGREATYEQYF,TGTGCCAGCTCCACCGGTCGGGAAGCAACCTACGAGCAGTACTTC
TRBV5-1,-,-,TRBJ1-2,CASSLDRHGYTF,TGCGCCAGCAGCTTAGACAGGCATGGCTACACCTTC
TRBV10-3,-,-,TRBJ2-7,CAISARGNEQYF,TGTGCCATCAGTGCCAGGGGCAACGAGCAGTACTTC
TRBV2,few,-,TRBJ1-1,CASRTNTGTEAFF,TGTGCCAGCAGGACCAACACAGGGACTGAAGCTTTCTTT
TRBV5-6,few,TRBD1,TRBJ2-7,CASSLQGARNEQYF,TGTGCCAGCAGCTTGCAGGGGGCGAGGAACGAGCAGTACTTC
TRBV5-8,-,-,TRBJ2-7,CASSNTYEQYF,TGTGCCAGCAGCAACACCTACGAGCAGTACTTC
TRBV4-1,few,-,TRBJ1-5,CASSQEKGDLRRQPQHF,TGCGCCAGCAGCCAAGAAAAGGGCGACCTCAGGAGGCAGCCCCAGCATTTT
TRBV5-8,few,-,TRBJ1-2,CASSFQRTYGYTF,TGTGCCAGCAGCTTTCAACGGACTTATGGCTACACCTTC
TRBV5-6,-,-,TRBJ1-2,CASSFTHGERHTF,TGTGCCAGCAGCTTCACCCACGGGGAGCGGCACACCTTC
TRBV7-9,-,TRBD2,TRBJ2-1,CASSQQPGTSGRIYPFF,TGTGCCAGCAGCCAGCAGCCCGGGACTAGCGGGAGGATTTATCCGTTCTTC
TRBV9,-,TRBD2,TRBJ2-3,CASSVQREGRGTDTQYF,TGTGCCAGCAGCGTACAGCGGGAGGGCCGAGGCACAGATACGCAGTATTTT
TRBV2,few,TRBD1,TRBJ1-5,CASNSRTGGNQPQHF,TGTGCCAGCAACAGTCGGACAGGAGGCAATCAGCCCCAGCATTTT
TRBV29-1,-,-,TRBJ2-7,CSVAGGFADYEQYF,TGCAGCGTTGCCGGGGGATTCGCAGACTACGAGCAGTACTTC
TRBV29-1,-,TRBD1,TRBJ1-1,CSVSPRDRERTEAFF,TGCAGCGTTTCCCCTAGGGACAGGGAGCGCACTGAAGCTTTCTTT
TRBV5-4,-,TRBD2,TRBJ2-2,CASSLGLAGGTGELFF,TGTGCCAGCAGCTTGGGACTAGCGGGGGGTACCGGGGAGCTGTTTTTT